This T cell receptor beta chain was recovered during a study of blood T cells in healthy people across ages. A second PCR of about 7 to 12 cycles used a sample-barcoded 5' primer and a J-beta primer mix. Tagging of each cDNA molecule was performed by a template-switch adaptor with 12 random nucleotides. A minimum of 3 million CDR3-containing paired-end reads was obtained for each sample. TCRdb re-analysed the 5' RACE reads in MiXCR, keeping a single row per CDR3 protein. The sample carries about 1,000,000 distinct CDR3 sequences, roughly 45% recorded once. V was cut by 4 bases and J by 7 bases, with 19 bases left in between. The CDR3 runs 15 residues. The germline gives CDR1 SNHLY, CDR2 FYNNEI. This clonotype was observed a single time.

Sequenced input: blood. This chain links TRBV2 with TRBJ1-2; D gene unclear. This clonotype originated in a woman aged 60-75 years in good health. This CDR3 reads CASSVQGTLIRGYTF. In DNA form, the CDR3 reads TGTGCCAGCAGTGTGCAAGGTACCCTAATTCGTGGCTACACCTTC.